These 3 T cell receptor beta chains were all obtained from the same sample, sequenced in a study of shared clonotypes between healthy human individuals. Repertoires were generated with immunoSEQ multiplex PCR, while TCRdb's copy carries only in-frame clones and drops some. Of more than 2 million clones listed, just over 90% are singletons. Naive CD8 cells were CD45RO-negative, positively selected for CCR7, excluding terminally differentiated effector memory CD45RA+ cells. Sample: naive CD8+ T cells from PBMCs. Receptors were obtained from a man younger than 35 in good health. Some clones in this sample may be carry-over from other donors' samples.

The CDR3 region has the DNA TGTGCCAGCAGCCCATACGGGACTCAAGGCTCCTACAATGAGCAGTTCTTC. This sequence encodes CASSPYGTQGSYNEQFF. V gene TRBV9 combines with J gene TRBJ2-1; D is possibly TRBD2 (6 bases). V was clipped by 4 bases and J by 0 bases, with 17 bases between them. The CDR3 loop spans 17 amino acids. Germline V gives CDR1 SGDLS, CDR2 YYNGEE.

The chain joins TRBV4-1 to TRBJ2-3; D is ambiguous. Germline assignment: CDR1 MGHRA and CDR2 YSYEKL. The CDR3 is made up of 16 amino acids. The germline V and J ends were trimmed by 0 bases and 7 bases, with 17 bases remaining between them. CDR3 protein: CASSQDRADGENTQYF. CDR3 bases: TGCGCCAGCAGCCAAGATCGTGCCGATGGGGAAAATACGCAGTATTTT.

This chain joins TRBV11-2 and TRBJ2-1; 13 bases fit TRBD2. The CDR3 runs to 16 residues. In germline, CDR1 is SGHAT, CDR2 FQNNGV. V trimming: 5 bases; J trimming: 4 bases; junction bases outside the gene matches: 5. DNA of the CDR3: TGTGCCAGCAGCCCACTAGCGGGAGGGGCATACAATGAGCAGTTCTTC. It encodes CASSPLAGGAYNEQFF.